Listed below are T cell receptor beta chains from one sample, sequenced in a study of cytomegalovirus exposure and HLA in healthy donors. Sequenced by immunoSEQ multiplex PCR; TCRdb stores in-frame clones only, minus some. Seen here are roughly 200,000 clones, 9.5% observed once, and the top ten hold approximately 1.5%. The material sequenced was PBMCs. These TCRs come from a woman under 40 in good health and CMV-seropositive. Each CDR3 is given without its conserved first and last residue.

v_call: TRBV7-6
j_call: TRBJ2-1
cdr3_length: 15
cdr3_aa: ASSPFQLVRVPHEQF

v_call: TRBV7-9
j_call: TRBJ2-7
cdr3_length: 15
cdr3_aa: ASSLVVGAELSYEQY

v_call: TRBV18
j_call: TRBJ1-4
cdr3_length: 14
cdr3_aa: ASSPFGTGGREKLF

v_call: TRBV30
j_call: TRBJ2-1
cdr3_length: 10
cdr3_aa: AWSVRLDEQF

v_call: TRBV6-5
j_call: TRBJ1-1
cdr3_length: 13
cdr3_aa: ASRRLVGQESEAF

v_call: TRBV9
j_call: TRBJ2-2
cdr3_length: 16
cdr3_aa: ASSAVAHSRGGTGELF

v_call: TRBV7-9
j_call: TRBJ1-1
cdr3_length: 11
cdr3_aa: ASSRTGLGGAF

v_call: TRBV10-1
j_call: TRBJ1-1
cdr3_length: 13
cdr3_aa: AGPTGVGRNTEAF

v_call: TRBV5-1
j_call: TRBJ2-7
cdr3_length: 13
cdr3_aa: ASSLTGTRGGEQY

v_call: TRBV11-2
j_call: TRBJ2-1
cdr3_length: 11
cdr3_aa: ASSLGAYNEQF

v_call: TRBV12-5
j_call: TRBJ2-5
cdr3_length: 10
cdr3_aa: ASGPVQETQY

v_call: TRBV19
j_call: TRBJ1-2
cdr3_length: 13
cdr3_aa: ASSAPRTVNYGYT

v_call: TRBV6-5
j_call: TRBJ2-3
cdr3_length: 13
cdr3_aa: ASSLASGRTDTQY

v_call: TRBV9
j_call: TRBJ1-2
cdr3_length: 14
cdr3_aa: ASSPRQDGTGGGYT

v_call: TRBV6-5
j_call: TRBJ1-1
cdr3_length: 12
cdr3_aa: ASSSSPRGLSAF

v_call: TRBV4-1
j_call: TRBJ2-1
cdr3_length: 17
cdr3_aa: ASSQDIQLAGGPSNEQF

v_call: TRBV7-9
j_call: TRBJ2-5
cdr3_length: 11
cdr3_aa: ASSLRAQETQY

v_call: TRBV5-1
j_call: TRBJ1-1
cdr3_length: 13
cdr3_aa: ASSLQGGENTEAF

v_call: TRBV7-6
j_call: TRBJ2-5
cdr3_length: 13
cdr3_aa: ASSLTGTGRETQY

v_call: TRBV14
j_call: TRBJ1-1
cdr3_length: 11
cdr3_aa: ASSLQGNTEAF

v_call: TRBV28
j_call: TRBJ2-2
cdr3_length: 13
cdr3_aa: ASKTPGRNTGELF

v_call: TRBV5-1
j_call: TRBJ2-1
cdr3_length: 16
cdr3_aa: ASSGTSGPTPLYNEQF

v_call: TRBV5-4
j_call: TRBJ2-7
cdr3_length: 14
cdr3_aa: ASSLLARDGAYEQY

v_call: TRBV6-1
j_call: TRBJ1-5
cdr3_length: 14
cdr3_aa: ASSDWKGHFDQPQH

v_call: TRBV29-1
j_call: TRBJ1-1
cdr3_length: 11
cdr3_aa: SVWGGVNTEAF

v_call: TRBV27
j_call: TRBJ2-5
cdr3_length: 9
cdr3_aa: ASSFGKTQY

v_call: TRBV9
j_call: TRBJ2-2
cdr3_length: 13
cdr3_aa: ASSPSGTGIGELF

v_call: TRBV5-1
j_call: TRBJ2-1
cdr3_length: 14
cdr3_aa: ASSRRDTSSYNEQF

v_call: TRBV6-1
j_call: TRBJ2-7
cdr3_length: 15
cdr3_aa: ASSEVSGGASSYEQY

v_call: TRBV5-4
j_call: TRBJ2-3
cdr3_length: 14
cdr3_aa: ASSAYRGLYTDTQY

v_call: TRBV27
j_call: TRBJ2-7
cdr3_length: 12
cdr3_aa: ASSSIGTLHEQY

v_call: TRBV7-2
j_call: TRBJ2-3
cdr3_length: 14
cdr3_aa: ASGPPGLHITDTQY

v_call: TRBV14
j_call: TRBJ2-1
cdr3_length: 11
cdr3_aa: ASRTGVYNEQF

v_call: TRBV7-9
j_call: TRBJ1-1
cdr3_length: 12
cdr3_aa: ASSLAYPNTEAF

v_call: TRBV2
j_call: TRBJ2-1
cdr3_length: 14
cdr3_aa: ASMGRLASSYNEQF

v_call: TRBV4-1
j_call: TRBJ2-2
cdr3_length: 14
cdr3_aa: ASSHQPGGYTGELF

v_call: TRBV4-1
j_call: TRBJ2-5
cdr3_length: 13
cdr3_aa: ASSPGLAGGETQY

v_call: TRBV29-1
j_call: TRBJ2-7
cdr3_length: 12
cdr3_aa: SALTGNSDYEQY

v_call: TRBV6-5
j_call: TRBJ1-1
cdr3_length: 10
cdr3_aa: ASSYGHTEAF

v_call: TRBV29-1
j_call: NA
cdr3_length: 11
cdr3_aa: SGLDREPYEQY

v_call: TRBV7-8
j_call: TRBJ2-3
cdr3_length: 11
cdr3_aa: ASSSRPGDTQY

v_call: TRBV9
j_call: TRBJ2-1
cdr3_length: 10
cdr3_aa: ASSLRDNEQF

v_call: TRBV30
j_call: TRBJ1-3
cdr3_length: 11
cdr3_aa: AWSGQIGNTIY

v_call: TRBV27
j_call: TRBJ2-7
cdr3_length: 13
cdr3_aa: ASNFGGGLTYEQY

v_call: TRBV5-1
j_call: TRBJ1-3
cdr3_length: 13
cdr3_aa: ASSYSGDSGNTIY

v_call: TRBV14
j_call: TRBJ2-4
cdr3_length: 12
cdr3_aa: ASSQAGRYNVQY

v_call: TRBV27
j_call: TRBJ1-3
cdr3_length: 12
cdr3_aa: ASRDRGAGNTIY

v_call: TRBV30
j_call: TRBJ1-1
cdr3_length: 11
cdr3_aa: AWEGQGNTEAF

v_call: TRBV27
j_call: TRBJ1-2
cdr3_length: 13
cdr3_aa: ASSLSTGGSYGYT

v_call: TRBV7-3
j_call: TRBJ2-3
cdr3_length: 11
cdr3_aa: ASSLMGPDTQY

v_call: TRBV18
j_call: TRBJ2-1
cdr3_length: 15
cdr3_aa: ASSPQPLAAAYNEQF